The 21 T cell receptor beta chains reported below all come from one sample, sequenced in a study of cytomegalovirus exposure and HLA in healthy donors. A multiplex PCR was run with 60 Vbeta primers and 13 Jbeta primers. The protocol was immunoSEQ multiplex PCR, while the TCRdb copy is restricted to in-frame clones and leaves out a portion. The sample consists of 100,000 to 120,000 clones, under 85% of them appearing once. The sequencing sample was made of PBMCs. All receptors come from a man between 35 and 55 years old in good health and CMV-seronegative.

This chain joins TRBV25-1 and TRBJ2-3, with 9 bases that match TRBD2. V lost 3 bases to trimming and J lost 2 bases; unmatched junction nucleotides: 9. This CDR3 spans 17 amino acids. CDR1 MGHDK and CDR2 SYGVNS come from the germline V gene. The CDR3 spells CASSEDRAGGPTDTQYF. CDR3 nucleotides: TGTGCCAGCAGTGAGGACCGAGCGGGGGGACCCACAGATACGCAGTATTTT.

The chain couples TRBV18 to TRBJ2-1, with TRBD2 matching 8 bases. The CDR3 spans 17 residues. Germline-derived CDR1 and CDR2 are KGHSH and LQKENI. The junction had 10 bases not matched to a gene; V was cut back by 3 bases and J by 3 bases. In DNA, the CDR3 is TGTGCCAGCTCACCTCTAAAGGGCGGGGGGTTCTACAATGAGCAGTTCTTC. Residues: CASSPLKGGGFYNEQFF. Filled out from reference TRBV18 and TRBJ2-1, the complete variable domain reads NAGVMQNPRHLVRRRGQEARLRCSPMKGHSHVYWYRQLPEEGLKFMVYLQKENIIDESGMPKERFSAEFPKEGPSILRIQQVVRGDSAAYFCASSPLKGGGFYNEQFFGPGTRLTVL.

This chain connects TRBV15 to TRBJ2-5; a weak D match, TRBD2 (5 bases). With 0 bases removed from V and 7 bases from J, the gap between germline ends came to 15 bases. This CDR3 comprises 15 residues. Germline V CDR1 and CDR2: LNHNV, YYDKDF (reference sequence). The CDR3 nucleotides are TGTGCCACCAGCAGAGAAAGGCTGGAGGTGGGGACCCAGTACTTC. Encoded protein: CATSRERLEVGTQYF.

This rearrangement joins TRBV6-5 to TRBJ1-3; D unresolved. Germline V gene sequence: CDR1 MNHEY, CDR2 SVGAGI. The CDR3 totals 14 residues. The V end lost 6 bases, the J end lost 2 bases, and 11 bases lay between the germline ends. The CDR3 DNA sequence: TGTGCCAGCAGCTCTCGTCTAACTGGAAACACCATATATTTT. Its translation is CASSSRLTGNTIYF.

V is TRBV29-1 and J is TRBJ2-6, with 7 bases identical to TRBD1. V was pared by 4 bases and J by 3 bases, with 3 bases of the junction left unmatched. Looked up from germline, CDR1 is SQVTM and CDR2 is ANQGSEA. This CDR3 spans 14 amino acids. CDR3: CSVGQGNGANVLTF. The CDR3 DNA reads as TGCAGCGTTGGACAGGGAAATGGGGCCAACGTCCTGACTTTC.

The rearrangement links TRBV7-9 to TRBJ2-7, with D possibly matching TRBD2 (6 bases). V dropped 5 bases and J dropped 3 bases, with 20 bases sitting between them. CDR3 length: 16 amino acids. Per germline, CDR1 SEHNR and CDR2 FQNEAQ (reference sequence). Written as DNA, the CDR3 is TGTGCCAGCAGCGCCTCCGCGGGGCTCCTCTACTACGAGCAGTACTTC. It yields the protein CASSASAGLLYYEQYF.

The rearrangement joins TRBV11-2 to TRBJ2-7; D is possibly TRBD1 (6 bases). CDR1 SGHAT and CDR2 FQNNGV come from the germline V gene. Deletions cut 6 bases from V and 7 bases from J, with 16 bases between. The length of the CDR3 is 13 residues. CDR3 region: CASRTEGVKEQYF. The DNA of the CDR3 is TGTGCCAGCAGAACAGAGGGGGTGAAGGAGCAGTACTTC. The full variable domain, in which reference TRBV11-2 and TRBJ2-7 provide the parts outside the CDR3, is EAGVAQSPRYKIIEKRQSVAFWCNPISGHATLYWYQQILGQGPKLLIQFQNNGVVDDSQLPKDRFSAERLKGVDSTLKIQPAKLEDSAVYLCASRTEGVKEQYFGPGTRLTVT.

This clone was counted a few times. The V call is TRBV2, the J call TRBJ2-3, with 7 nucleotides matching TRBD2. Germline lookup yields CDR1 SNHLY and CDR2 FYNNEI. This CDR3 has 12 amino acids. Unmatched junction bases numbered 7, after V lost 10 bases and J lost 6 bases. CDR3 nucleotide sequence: TGTGCCATTTCTATCGGGGGGGATACGCAGTATTTT. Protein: CAISIGGDTQYF.

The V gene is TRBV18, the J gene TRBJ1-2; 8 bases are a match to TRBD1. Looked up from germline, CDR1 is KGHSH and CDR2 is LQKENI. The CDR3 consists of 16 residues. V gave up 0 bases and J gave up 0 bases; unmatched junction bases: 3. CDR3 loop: CASSPPGQVTNYGYTF. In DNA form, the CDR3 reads TGTGCCAGCTCACCACCGGGACAGGTGACTAACTATGGCTACACCTTC. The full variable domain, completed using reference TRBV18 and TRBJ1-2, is NAGVMQNPRHLVRRRGQEARLRCSPMKGHSHVYWYRQLPEEGLKFMVYLQKENIIDESGMPKERFSAEFPKEGPSILRIQQVVRGDSAAYFCASSPPGQVTNYGYTFGSGTRLTVV.

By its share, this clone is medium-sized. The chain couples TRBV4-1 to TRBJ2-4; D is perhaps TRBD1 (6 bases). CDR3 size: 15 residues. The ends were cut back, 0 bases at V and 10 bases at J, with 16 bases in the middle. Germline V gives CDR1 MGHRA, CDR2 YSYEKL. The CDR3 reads CASSQDRQGRTIQYF. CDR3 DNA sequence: TGCGCCAGCAGCCAAGATCGGCAGGGGCGTACTATTCAGTACTTC.

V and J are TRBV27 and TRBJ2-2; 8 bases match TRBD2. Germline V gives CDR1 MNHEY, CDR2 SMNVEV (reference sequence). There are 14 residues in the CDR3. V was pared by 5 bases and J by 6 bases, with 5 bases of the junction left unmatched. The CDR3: CASSPSGSPGELFF. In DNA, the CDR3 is TGTGCCAGCAGTCCCAGCGGGAGTCCCGGGGAGCTGTTTTTT.

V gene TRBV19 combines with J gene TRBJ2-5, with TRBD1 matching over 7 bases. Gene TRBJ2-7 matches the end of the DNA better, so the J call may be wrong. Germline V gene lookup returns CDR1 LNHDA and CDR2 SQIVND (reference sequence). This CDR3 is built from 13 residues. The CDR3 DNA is TGTGCCAGTAGTAGGACAGGCGGCTACGAGCAGTACTTC. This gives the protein CASSRTGGYEQYF.

The CDR3 DNA reads as TGTGCCAGCAGCGTAGCCTTAACCGGGGAGCTGTTTTTT. Amino acids: CASSVALTGELFF. This chain connects TRBV9 to TRBJ2-2; D is unclear. V dropped 0 bases and J dropped 5 bases, with 5 bases sitting between them. Germline V gene lookup returns CDR1 SGDLS and CDR2 YYNGEE. This CDR3 has 13 residues.

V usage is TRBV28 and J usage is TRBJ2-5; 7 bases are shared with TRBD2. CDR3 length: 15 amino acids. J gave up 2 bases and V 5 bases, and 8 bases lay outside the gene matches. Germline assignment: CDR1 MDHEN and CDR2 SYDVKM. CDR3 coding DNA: TGTGCCAGCAGTCCGACACTAGCGTATCAAGAGACCCAGTACTTC. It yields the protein CASSPTLAYQETQYF.

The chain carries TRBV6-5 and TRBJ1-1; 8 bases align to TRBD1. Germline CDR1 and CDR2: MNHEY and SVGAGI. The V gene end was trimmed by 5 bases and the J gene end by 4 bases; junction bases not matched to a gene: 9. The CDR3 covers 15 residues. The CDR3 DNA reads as TGTGCCAGCAGTCCCGAGACAGGGGAGGTCACTGAAGCTTTCTTT. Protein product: CASSPETGEVTEAFF.

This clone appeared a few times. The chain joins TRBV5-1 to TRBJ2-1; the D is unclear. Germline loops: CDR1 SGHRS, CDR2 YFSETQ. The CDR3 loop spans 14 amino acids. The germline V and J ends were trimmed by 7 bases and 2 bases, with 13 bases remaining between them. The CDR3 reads CASRQLSAYNEQFF. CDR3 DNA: TGCGCCAGCCGTCAATTGTCAGCCTACAATGAGCAGTTCTTC.

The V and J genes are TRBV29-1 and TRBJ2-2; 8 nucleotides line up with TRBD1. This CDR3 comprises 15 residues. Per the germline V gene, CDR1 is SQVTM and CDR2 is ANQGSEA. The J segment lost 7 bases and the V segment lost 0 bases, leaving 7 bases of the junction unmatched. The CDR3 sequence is CSVEDGTGGIGELFF. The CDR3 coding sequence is TGCAGCGTTGAAGATGGAACAGGGGGAATCGGGGAGCTGTTTTTT.

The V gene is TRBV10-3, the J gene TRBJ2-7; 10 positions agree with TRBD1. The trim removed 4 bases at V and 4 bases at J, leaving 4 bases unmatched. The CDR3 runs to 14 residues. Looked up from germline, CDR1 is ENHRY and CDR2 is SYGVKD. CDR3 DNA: TGTGCCATCAGTGGGGACAGGGGAGGGTACGAGCAGTACTTC. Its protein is CAISGDRGGYEQYF.

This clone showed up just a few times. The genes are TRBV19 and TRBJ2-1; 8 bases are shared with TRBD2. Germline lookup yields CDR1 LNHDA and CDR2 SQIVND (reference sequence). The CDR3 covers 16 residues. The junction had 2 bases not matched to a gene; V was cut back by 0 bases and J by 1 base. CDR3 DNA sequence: TGTGCCAGTAGTATAGATTCTAGCGGGTCCTACAATGAGCAGTTCTTC. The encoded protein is CASSIDSSGSYNEQFF. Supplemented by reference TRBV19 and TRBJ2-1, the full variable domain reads DGGITQSPKYLFRKEGQNVTLSCEQNLNHDAMYWYRQDPGQGLRLIYYSQIVNDFQKGDIAEGYSVSREKKESFPLTVTSAQKNPTAFYLCASSIDSSGSYNEQFFGPGTRLTVL.

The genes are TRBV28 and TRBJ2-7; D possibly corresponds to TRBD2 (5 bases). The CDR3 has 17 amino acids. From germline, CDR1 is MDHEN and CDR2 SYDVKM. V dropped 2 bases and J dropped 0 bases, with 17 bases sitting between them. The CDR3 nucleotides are TGTGCCAGCAGTTTAATACTAGACTGGAGAAGCTCCTACGAGCAGTACTTC. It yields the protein CASSLILDWRSSYEQYF.

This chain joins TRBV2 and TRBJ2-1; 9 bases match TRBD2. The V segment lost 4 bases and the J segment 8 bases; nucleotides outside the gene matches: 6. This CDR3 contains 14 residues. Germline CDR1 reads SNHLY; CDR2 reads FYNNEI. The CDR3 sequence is CASSVAGVVDEQFF. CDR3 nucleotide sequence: TGTGCCAGCAGTGTAGCGGGAGTGGTGGATGAGCAGTTCTTC.